Sequencing of this TCR beta chain was carried out in a study of T cells expressing NK-cell markers. Turning to the study itself: In the group of eight sequenced donors, seven were HCMV-seropositive and one was seronegative.

As concerns this clonotype: Its target is not known.

General study findings and limits: Dominant NKG2C+ clonotype frequencies of about 1.0-7.0% of CD8+ T cells were measured in about 6 donors.

For each CDR3 protein, TCRdb gives one entry from its re-call of the 5' RACE reads, without DNA. The listing contains 500,000 to 600,000 distinct CDR3 sequences. This CDR3 comprises 13 residues. Germline V CDR1 and CDR2: LGHNA, YSLEER. Sequenced input: blood T cells: a sorted CD56 or NKG2C T cell subset, CD4+ or CD8+ T cells, or bulk PBMC T cells (not recorded which). The chain is built from TRBV4-3 and TRBJ1-2. The clonotype originates from a man between 18 and 29 years old in good health. This CDR3 is CASSQDEGVGYTF.